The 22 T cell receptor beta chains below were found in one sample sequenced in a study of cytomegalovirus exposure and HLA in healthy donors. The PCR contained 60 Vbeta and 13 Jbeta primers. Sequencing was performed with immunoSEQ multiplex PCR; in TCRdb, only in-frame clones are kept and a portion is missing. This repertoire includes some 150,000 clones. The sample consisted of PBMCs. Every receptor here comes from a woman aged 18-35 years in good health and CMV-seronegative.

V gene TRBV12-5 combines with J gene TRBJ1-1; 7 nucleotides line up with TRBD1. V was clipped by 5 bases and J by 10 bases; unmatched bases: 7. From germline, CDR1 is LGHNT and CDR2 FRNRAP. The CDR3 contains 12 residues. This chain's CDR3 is CASGRDSLVAFF. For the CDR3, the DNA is TGTGCTAGTGGTCGGGACAGCTTAGTAGCTTTCTTT.

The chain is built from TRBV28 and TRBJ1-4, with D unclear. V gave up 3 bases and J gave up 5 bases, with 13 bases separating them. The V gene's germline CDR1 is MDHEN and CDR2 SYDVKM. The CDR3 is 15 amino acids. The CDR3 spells CASSFFGGSNEKLFF. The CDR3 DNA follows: TGTGCCAGCAGTTTTTTCGGCGGATCAAATGAAAAACTGTTTTTT.

The CDR3 DNA reads TGTGCCAGCAGCTTCCAGCGGGGGACTAGCGGGAGTATAGCCGGGGAGCTGTTTTTT. Its protein is CASSFQRGTSGSIAGELFF. The chain carries TRBV11-2 and TRBJ2-2; 14 nucleotides match TRBD2. The CDR3 totals 19 residues. The junction had 12 bases not matched to a gene; V was cut back by 3 bases and J by 6 bases. The germline gives CDR1 SGHAT, CDR2 FQNNGV.

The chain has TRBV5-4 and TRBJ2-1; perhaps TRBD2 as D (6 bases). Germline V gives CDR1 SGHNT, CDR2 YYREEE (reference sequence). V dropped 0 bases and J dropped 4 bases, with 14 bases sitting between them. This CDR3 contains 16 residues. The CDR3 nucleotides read TGTGCCAGCAGCTTGGGGGGGGTGAATGGGTACAATGAGCAGTTCTTC. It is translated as CASSLGGVNGYNEQFF. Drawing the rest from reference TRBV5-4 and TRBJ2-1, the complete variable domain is ETGVTQSPTHLIKTRGQQVTLRCSSQSGHNTVSWYQQALGQGPQFIFQYYREEENGRGNFPPRFSGLQFPNYSSELNVNALELDDSALYLCASSLGGVNGYNEQFFGPGTRLTVL.

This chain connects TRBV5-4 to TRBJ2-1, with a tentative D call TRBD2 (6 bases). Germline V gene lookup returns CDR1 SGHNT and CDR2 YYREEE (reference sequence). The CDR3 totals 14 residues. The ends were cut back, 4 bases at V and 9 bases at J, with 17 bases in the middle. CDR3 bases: TGTGCCAGCAGCCCCGGAGGGCCTGGGCGTGAGCAGTTCTTC. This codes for CASSPGGPGREQFF.

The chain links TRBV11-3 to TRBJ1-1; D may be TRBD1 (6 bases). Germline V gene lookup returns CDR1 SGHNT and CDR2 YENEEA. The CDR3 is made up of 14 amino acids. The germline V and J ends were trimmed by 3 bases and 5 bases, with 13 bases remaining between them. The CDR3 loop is CASSFTGLGTEAFF. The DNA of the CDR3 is TGTGCCAGCAGCTTTACAGGGCTCGGGACTGAAGCTTTCTTT.

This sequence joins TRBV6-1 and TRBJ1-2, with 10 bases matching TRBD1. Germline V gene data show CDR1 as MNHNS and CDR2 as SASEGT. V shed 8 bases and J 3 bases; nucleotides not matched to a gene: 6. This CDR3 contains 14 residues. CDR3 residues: CASERQGADYGYTF. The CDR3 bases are TGTGCCAGCGAGCGACAGGGGGCGGACTATGGCTACACCTTC.

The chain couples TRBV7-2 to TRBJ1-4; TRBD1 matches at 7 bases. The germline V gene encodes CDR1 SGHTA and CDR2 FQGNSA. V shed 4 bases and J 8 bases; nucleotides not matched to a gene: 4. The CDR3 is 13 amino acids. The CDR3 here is CASSSQGGEKLFF. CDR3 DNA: TGTGCCAGCAGCTCCCAGGGGGGAGAAAAACTGTTTTTT.

The CDR3 coding sequence is TGTGCCAGCAGCATTGGGGGGGGCTACACCTTC. Protein: CASSIGGGYTF. The V gene is TRBV5-4, the J gene TRBJ1-2; D is possibly TRBD1 (5 bases). This CDR3 spans 11 amino acids. Germline CDR1 and CDR2: SGHNT and YYREEE (reference sequence). Between the trimmed V and J ends, which lost 4 bases and 8 bases, there was a span of 9 bases.

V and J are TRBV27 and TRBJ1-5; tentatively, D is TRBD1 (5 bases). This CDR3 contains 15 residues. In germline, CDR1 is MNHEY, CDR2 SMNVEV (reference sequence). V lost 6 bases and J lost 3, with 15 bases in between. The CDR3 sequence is CASRGGVRDNQPQHF. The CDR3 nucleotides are TGTGCCAGCAGGGGGGGGGTAAGGGACAATCAGCCCCAGCATTTT.

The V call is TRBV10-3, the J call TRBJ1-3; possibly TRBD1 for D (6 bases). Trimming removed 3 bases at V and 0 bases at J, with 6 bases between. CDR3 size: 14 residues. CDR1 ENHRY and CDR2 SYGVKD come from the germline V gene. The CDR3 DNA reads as TGTGCCATCAGTGAAGGGGGCTCTGGAAACACCATATATTTT. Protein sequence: CAISEGGSGNTIYF.

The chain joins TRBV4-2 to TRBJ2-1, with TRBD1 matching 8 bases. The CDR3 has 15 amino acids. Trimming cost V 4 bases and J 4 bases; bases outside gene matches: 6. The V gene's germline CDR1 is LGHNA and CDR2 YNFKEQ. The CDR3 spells CASSRTGPKYNEQFF. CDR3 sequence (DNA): TGTGCCAGCAGCCGGACAGGGCCTAAGTACAATGAGCAGTTCTTC.

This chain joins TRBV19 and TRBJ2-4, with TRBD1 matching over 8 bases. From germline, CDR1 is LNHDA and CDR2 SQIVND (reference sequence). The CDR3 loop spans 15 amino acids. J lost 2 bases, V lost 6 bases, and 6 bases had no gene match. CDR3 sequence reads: CASSLGQGSKNIQYF. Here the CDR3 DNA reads TGTGCCAGTAGCCTAGGACAGGGATCCAAAAACATTCAGTACTTC.

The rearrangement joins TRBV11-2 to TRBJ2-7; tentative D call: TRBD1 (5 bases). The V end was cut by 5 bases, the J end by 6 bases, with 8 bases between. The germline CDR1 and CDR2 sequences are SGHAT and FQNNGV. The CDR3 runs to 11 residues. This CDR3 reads CASSRGFEQYF. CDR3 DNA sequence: TGTGCCAGCAGCAGGGGATTCGAGCAGTACTTC.

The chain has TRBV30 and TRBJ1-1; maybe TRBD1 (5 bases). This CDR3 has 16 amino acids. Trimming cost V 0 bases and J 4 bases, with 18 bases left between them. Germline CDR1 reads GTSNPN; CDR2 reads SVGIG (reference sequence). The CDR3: CAWSVLPASGGTEAFF. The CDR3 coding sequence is TGTGCCTGGAGTGTCCTTCCGGCTTCCGGGGGCACTGAAGCTTTCTTT.

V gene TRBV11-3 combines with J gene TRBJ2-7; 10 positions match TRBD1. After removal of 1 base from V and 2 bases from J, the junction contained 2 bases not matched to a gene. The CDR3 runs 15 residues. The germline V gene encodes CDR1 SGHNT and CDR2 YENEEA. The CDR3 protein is CASSLGGTGAYEQYF. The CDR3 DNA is TGTGCCAGCAGCTTAGGTGGGACAGGGGCCTACGAGCAGTACTTC.

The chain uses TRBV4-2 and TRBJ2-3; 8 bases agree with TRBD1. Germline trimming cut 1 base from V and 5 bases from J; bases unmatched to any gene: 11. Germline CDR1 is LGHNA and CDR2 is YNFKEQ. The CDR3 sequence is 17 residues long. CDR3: CASSQGHRGEIVDTQYF. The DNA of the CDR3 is TGTGCCAGCAGCCAAGGCCACAGGGGGGAGATTGTAGATACGCAGTATTTT.

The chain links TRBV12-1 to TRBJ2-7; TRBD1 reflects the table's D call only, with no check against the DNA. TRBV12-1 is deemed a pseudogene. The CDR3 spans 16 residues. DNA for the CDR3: TGTGCCAGCAGCTTTGAAGGGGGACCTCCTCCCTACGAGCAGTACTTC. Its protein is CASSFEGGPPPYEQYF.

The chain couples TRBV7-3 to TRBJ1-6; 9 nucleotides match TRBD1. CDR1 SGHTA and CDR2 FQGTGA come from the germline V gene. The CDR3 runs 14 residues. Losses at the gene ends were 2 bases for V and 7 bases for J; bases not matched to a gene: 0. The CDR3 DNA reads TGTGCCAGCAGCTTAGACAGGGGGAATTCACCCCTCCACTTT. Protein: CASSLDRGNSPLHF.

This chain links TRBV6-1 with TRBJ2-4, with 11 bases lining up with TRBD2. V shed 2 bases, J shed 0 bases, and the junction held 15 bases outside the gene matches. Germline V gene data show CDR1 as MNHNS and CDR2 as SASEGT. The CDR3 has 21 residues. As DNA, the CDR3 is TGTGCCAGCAGTGAACCACTAGCGGGAGCTGGTGGTAAAATAGCCAAAAACATTCAGTACTTC. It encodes CASSEPLAGAGGKIAKNIQYF.

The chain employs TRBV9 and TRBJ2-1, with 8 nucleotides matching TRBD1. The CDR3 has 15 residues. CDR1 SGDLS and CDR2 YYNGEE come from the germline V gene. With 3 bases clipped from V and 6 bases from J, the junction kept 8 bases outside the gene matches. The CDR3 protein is CASSGPGTGRNEQFF. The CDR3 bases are TGTGCCAGCAGCGGCCCCGGGACAGGCCGCAATGAGCAGTTCTTC.

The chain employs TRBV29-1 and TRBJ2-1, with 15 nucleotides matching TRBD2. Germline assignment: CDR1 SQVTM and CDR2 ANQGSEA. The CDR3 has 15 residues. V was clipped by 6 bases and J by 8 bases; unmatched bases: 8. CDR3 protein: CSVSGTSGRRYEQFF. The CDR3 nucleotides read TGCAGCGTATCAGGGACTAGCGGGAGGAGGTATGAGCAGTTCTTC.